The following is a TCR beta chain sequence with its context. The protocol was immunoSEQ multiplex PCR, while the TCRdb copy is restricted to in-frame clones and leaves out a portion. The sample lists about 68,000 clones; around 90% were seen once. J lost 4 bases, V lost 4 bases, and 6 bases had no gene match. Per germline, CDR1 MNHNS and CDR2 SASEGT. The CDR3 extends over 15 amino acids. The data were obtained in a study of T cell changes during pregnancy in multiple sclerosis. This chain links TRBV6-1 with TRBJ2-3; 9 bases match TRBD1. The source was peripheral blood, collected in the first trimester of pregnancy. This clonotype originated in a female donor with multiple sclerosis, enrolled in a pregnancy study. CDR3 DNA: TGTGCCAGCAGTGGAGGGACAGGGACCCCAGATACGCAGTATTTT. Its translation: CASSGGTGTPDTQYF.